A selection of T cell receptor beta chains follows, all from one sample in a study of blood T cell repertoires in COVID-19. TCRdb's copy holds only in-frame clones and misses some; the assay was immunoSEQ multiplex PCR. Of about 280,000 clones listed, roughly 90% are singletons. The sequenced sample consisted of peripheral blood. The receptors here all came from a woman between 65 and 79 years old with COVID-19, enrolled during active disease. The CDR3 runs from the conserved cysteine through the conserved F or W. The D gene is left open where the match is weak. For some rows the clone size is stated as once, few or many, or as a class when expanded; others skip it.

TRBV9	TRBJ1-1	NA	TRBD1	CASSVQGDNTEAFF	TGTGCCAGCAGCGTCCAGGGGGATAACACTGAAGCTTTCTTT
TRBV4-1	TRBJ2-5	NA	TRBD2	CASSQVPGLAVETQYF	TGCGCCAGCAGCCAAGTTCCGGGACTAGCCGTCGAGACCCAGTACTTC
TRBV5-4	TRBJ2-3	NA	NA	CASSPQDGYEPQYF	TGTGCCAGCAGCCCGCAAGACGGGTATGAACCGCAGTATTTT
TRBV4-3	TRBJ2-7	NA	NA	CASSLGTPDEQYF	TGCGCCAGCAGCCTCGGGACTCCCGACGAGCAGTACTTC
TRBV4-1	TRBJ2-1	NA	TRBD2	CASRVAGGDEQFF	TGCGCCAGCAGGGTAGCGGGGGGCGATGAGCAGTTCTTC
TRBV7-3	TRBJ1-3	NA	NA	CASSLLSGNTIYF	TGTGCCAGCAGCTTACTCTCTGGAAACACCATATATTTT
TRBV23-1	TRBJ1-2	NA	NA	CASSHQGLPPYGYTF	TGCGCCAGCAGTCACCAGGGCCTTCCCCCGTATGGCTACACCTTC
TRBV15	TRBJ1-2	many	TRBD1	CATSRGQGSDGYTF	TGTGCCACCAGCAGAGGACAGGGGTCTGATGGCTACACCTTC
TRBV23-1	TRBJ1-5	NA	TRBD1	CASNGGGRQPQHF	TGCGCCAGCAACGGAGGGGGCCGGCAGCCCCAGCATTTT
TRBV30	TRBJ1-1	NA	TRBD1	CAWRVTGSREAFF	TGTGCCTGGAGGGTGACAGGGTCAAGGGAAGCTTTCTTT
TRBV12-5	TRBJ2-1	NA	TRBD1	CASGSDRGGVSYNEQFF	TGTGCTAGTGGGTCTGACAGGGGAGGTGTGTCCTACAATGAGCAGTTCTTC
TRBV5-4	TRBJ1-1	NA	NA	CASSLTGDSRSAFF	TGTGCCAGCAGCCTGACCGGGGACTCGAGGTCGGCTTTCTTT
TRBV30	TRBJ1-1	NA	NA	CASWGLEAFF	TGTGCCTCTTGGGGGCTTGAAGCTTTCTTT
TRBV27	TRBJ2-1	NA	TRBD2	CASRPISGGADEQFF	TGTGCCAGCAGACCTATTAGCGGGGGGGCCGATGAGCAGTTCTTC
TRBV5-1	TRBJ1-1	NA	TRBD1	CASSLDRGTEAFF	TGCGCCAGCAGCTTGGACAGGGGAACTGAAGCTTTCTTT
TRBV3-1/TRBV3-2	TRBJ2-4	NA	TRBD2	CASSPGGGAKNIQYF	TGTGCCAGCAGCCCCGGCGGGGGAGCCAAAAACATTCAGTACTTC
TRBV7-3	TRBJ2-2	NA	TRBD2	CASSRLGRGGLQDGELFF	TGTGCCAGCAGCCGCCTCGGGCGGGGGGGCCTTCAGGACGGGGAGCTGTTTTTT
TRBV19	TRBJ1-1	NA	TRBD1	CASRNRGGTEAFF	TGTGCCAGTAGGAACAGGGGTGGAACTGAAGCTTTCTTT
TRBV2	TRBJ2-5	NA	TRBD1	CASTGTEETQYF	TGTGCCAGCACCGGGACAGAAGAGACCCAGTACTTC
TRBV27	TRBJ2-2	NA	TRBD2	CASSFITSGSGSPGELFF	TGTGCCAGCAGTTTCATAACTAGCGGGTCCGGCAGTCCCGGGGAGCTGTTTTTT
TRBV6-5	TRBJ1-5	NA	TRBD1	CASGGGSPKEPQHF	TGTGCCAGTGGAGGGGGCAGTCCCAAGGAGCCCCAGCATTTT
TRBV7-2	TRBJ2-2	NA	NA	CASSPFTGELFF	TGTGCCAGCAGCCCGTTCACCGGGGAGCTGTTTTTT
TRBV9	TRBJ2-2	once	NA	CASSDLRGGTGELFF	TGTGCCAGCAGTGACCTAAGGGGGGGCACCGGGGAGCTGTTTTTT
TRBV5-1	TRBJ2-1	NA	TRBD1	CASSEMGTVYNEQFF	TGCGCCAGCAGCGAAATGGGGACAGTTTACAATGAGCAGTTCTTC
TRBV9	TRBJ2-1	NA	TRBD2	CASSGTSGYNEQFF	TGTGCCAGCAGCGGGACTAGCGGATACAATGAGCAGTTCTTC
TRBV12-5	TRBJ2-2	NA	NA	CASGSLLNTGELFF	TGTGCTAGTGGTTCCTTACTGAACACCGGGGAGCTGTTTTTT
TRBV19	TRBJ1-1	NA	NA	CAIPRDEAFF	TGTGCCATCCCCCGGGATGAAGCTTTCTTT
TRBV29-1	TRBJ2-2	once	TRBD2	CSARAGGNTGELFF	TGCAGCGCCAGAGCGGGGGGCAACACCGGGGAGCTGTTTTTT
TRBV9	TRBJ2-1	NA	NA	CASSGSAGNLYNEQFF	TGTGCCAGCAGCGGTAGCGCTGGGAACCTTTACAATGAGCAGTTCTTC
TRBV28	TRBJ2-2	NA	NA	CASSLSHGREAGELFF	TGTGCCAGCAGTTTATCCCACGGCAGGGAGGCCGGGGAGCTGTTTTTT
TRBV24-1	TRBJ2-5	few	TRBD1	CATSDPQGAGETQYF	TGTGCCACCAGTGATCCACAGGGGGCAGGGGAGACCCAGTACTTC
TRBV7-9	TRBJ2-7	NA	NA	CASSLVGQYSEQYF	TGTGCCAGCAGCTTAGTTGGACAGTACAGCGAGCAGTACTTC
TRBV12-3/TRBV12-4	TRBJ1-6	NA	NA	CASRTQYSPLHF	TGTGCCAGCAGGACACAATATTCACCCCTCCACTTT
TRBV29-1	TRBJ2-3	NA	TRBD2	CSPWGRGAGGPDTQYF	TGCAGCCCCTGGGGCCGCGGAGCGGGGGGGCCGGATACGCAGTATTTT
TRBV10-1	TRBJ1-1	NA	NA	CASSESRGTEAFF	TGCGCCAGCAGTGAGTCCCGGGGCACTGAAGCTTTCTTT
TRBV9	TRBJ2-1	NA	TRBD2	CASSVAGLAGGNEQFF	TGTGCCAGCAGCGTAGCGGGGCTAGCGGGGGGGAATGAGCAGTTCTTC
TRBV6-1	TRBJ2-5	once	TRBD2	CASSELAVGETQYF	TGTGCCAGCAGTGAACTAGCGGTTGGGGAGACCCAGTACTTC
TRBV18	TRBJ2-3	NA	NA	CASSPPGGSTDTQYF	TGTGCCAGCTCACCACCGGGGGGTTCAACGGATACGCAGTATTTT
TRBV30	TRBJ1-2	NA	TRBD1	CASKGALGYGYTF	TGTGCCTCGAAGGGGGCCCTGGGCTATGGCTACACCTTC
TRBV11-2	TRBJ1-2	NA	NA	CASSLGDTGSRGYTF	TGTGCCAGCAGCTTAGGGGACACTGGGTCACGGGGCTACACCTTC
TRBV28	TRBJ1-4	NA	NA	CASTKLSEKLFF	TGTGCCAGCACGAAGCTTTCGGAAAAACTGTTTTTT
TRBV6-5	TRBJ1-5	NA	NA	CASSLSYSSNQPQHF	TGTGCCAGCAGTCTCTCCTACAGTAGCAATCAGCCCCAGCATTTT
TRBV5-1	TRBJ1-1	NA	NA	CASSGGGAFF	TGCGCCAGCAGCGGCGGAGGAGCTTTCTTT
TRBV5-1	TRBJ2-5	NA	NA	CASSTGRGGETQYF	TGCGCCAGCAGCACGGGGAGAGGGGGAGAGACCCAGTACTTC
TRBV3-1/TRBV3-2	TRBJ2-5	NA	NA	CASSARSGRGPQETQYF	TGTGCCAGCAGCGCTCGGTCGGGGCGGGGGCCCCAAGAGACCCAGTACTTC
TRBV7-9	TRBJ1-2	NA	NA	CASSRDPGSYGYTF	TGTGCCAGCAGCCGTGACCCAGGAAGCTATGGCTACACCTTC